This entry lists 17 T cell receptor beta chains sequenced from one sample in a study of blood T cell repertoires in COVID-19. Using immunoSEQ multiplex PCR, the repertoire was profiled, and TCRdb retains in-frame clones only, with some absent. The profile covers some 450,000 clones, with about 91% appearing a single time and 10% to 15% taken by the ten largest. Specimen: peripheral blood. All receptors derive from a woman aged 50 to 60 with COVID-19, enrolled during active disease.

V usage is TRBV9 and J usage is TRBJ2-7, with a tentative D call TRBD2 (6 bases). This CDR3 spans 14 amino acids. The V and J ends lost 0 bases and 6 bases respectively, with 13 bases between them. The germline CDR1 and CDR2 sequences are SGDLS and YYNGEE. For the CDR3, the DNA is TGTGCCAGCAGCGTAGATTTCGGAGCGGGCGAGCAGTACTTC. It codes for CASSVDFGAGEQYF.

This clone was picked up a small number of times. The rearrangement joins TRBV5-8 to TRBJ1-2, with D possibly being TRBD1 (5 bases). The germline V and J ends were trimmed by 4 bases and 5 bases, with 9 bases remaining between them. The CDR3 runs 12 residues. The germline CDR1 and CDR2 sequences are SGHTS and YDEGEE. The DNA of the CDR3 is TGTGCCAGCAGCGCTCAGGGTTATGGCTACACCTTC. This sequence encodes CASSAQGYGYTF.

DNA of the CDR3: TGTGCCAGCAGCTTAGAACCAGGACAGCCGGTGGGGGGCTACACCTTC. Its translation: CASSLEPGQPVGGYTF. V gene TRBV7-2 combines with J gene TRBJ1-2; tentative D call: TRBD1 (6 bases). Germline CDR1 and CDR2: SGHTA and FQGNSA. The CDR3 contains 16 residues. V lost 1 base, J lost 8 bases, and 20 bases lay in between. Looking up the rest from reference TRBV7-2 and TRBJ1-2 gives the full variable domain: GAGVSQSPSNKVTEKGKDVELRCDPISGHTALYWYRQSLGQGLEFLIYFQGNSAPDKSGLPSDRFSAERTGGSVSTLTIQRTQQEDSAVYLCASSLEPGQPVGGYTFGSGTRLTVV.

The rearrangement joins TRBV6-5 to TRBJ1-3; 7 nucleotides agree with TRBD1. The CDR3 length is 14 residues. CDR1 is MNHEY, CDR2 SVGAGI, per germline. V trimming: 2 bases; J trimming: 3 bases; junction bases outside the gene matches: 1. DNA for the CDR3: TGTGCCAGCAGTTACAGGGGGCATGGAAACACCATATATTTT. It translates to CASSYRGHGNTIYF.

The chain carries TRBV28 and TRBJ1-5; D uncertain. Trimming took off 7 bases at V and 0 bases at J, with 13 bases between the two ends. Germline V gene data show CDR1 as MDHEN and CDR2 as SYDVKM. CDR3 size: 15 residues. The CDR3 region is CASTRPGISNQPQHF. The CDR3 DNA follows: TGTGCCAGCACCCGACCCGGGATTAGCAATCAGCCCCAGCATTTT.

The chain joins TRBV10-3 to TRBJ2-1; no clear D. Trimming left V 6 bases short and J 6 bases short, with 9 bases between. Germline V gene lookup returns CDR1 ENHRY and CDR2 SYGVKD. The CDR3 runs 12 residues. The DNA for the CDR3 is TGTGCCATCAGAGATGTGGCCAATGAGCAGTTCTTC. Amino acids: CAIRDVANEQFF.

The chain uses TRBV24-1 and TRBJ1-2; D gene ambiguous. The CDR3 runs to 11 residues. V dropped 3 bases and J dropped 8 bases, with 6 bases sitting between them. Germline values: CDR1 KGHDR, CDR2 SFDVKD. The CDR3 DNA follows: TGTGCCACCAGTGATGGGAGCGGCTACACCTTC. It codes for CATSDGSGYTF.

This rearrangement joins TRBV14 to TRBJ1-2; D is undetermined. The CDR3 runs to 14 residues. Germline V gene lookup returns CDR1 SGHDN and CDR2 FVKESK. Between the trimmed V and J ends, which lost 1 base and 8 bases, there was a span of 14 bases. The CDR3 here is CASSQGHPARGYTF. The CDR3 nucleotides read TGTGCCAGCAGCCAAGGTCACCCCGCCAGGGGCTACACCTTC.

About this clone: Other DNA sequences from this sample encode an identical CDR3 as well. This chain's CDR3 is CASSLQGAYGYTF. CDR3 bases: TGTGCCAGCAGCCTGCAGGGCGCTTATGGCTACACCTTC. V is TRBV12-3 or TRBV12-4 and J is TRBJ1-2; the D gene is possibly TRBD1 (5 bases). Between the trimmed V and J ends, which lost 6 bases and 5 bases, there was a span of 13 bases. The CDR3 has 13 residues.

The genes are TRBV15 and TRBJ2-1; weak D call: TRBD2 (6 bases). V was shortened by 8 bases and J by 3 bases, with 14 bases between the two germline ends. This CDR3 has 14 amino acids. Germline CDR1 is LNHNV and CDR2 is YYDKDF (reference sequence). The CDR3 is CATARTGDYNEQFF. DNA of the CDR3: TGTGCCACCGCTAGAACGGGGGACTACAATGAGCAGTTCTTC. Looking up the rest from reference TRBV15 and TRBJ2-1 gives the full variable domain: DAMVIQNPRYQVTQFGKPVTLSCSQTLNHNVMYWYQQKSSQAPKLLFHYYDKDFNNEADTPDNFQSRRPNTSFCFLDIRSPGLGDTAMYLCATARTGDYNEQFFGPGTRLTVL.

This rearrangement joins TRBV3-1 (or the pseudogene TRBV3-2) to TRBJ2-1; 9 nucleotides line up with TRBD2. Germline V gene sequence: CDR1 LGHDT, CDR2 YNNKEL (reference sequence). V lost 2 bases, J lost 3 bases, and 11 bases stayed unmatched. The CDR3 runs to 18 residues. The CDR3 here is CASSQYGFAGGHYNEQFF. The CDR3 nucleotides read TGTGCCAGCAGCCAATACGGATTCGCGGGGGGGCACTACAATGAGCAGTTCTTC.

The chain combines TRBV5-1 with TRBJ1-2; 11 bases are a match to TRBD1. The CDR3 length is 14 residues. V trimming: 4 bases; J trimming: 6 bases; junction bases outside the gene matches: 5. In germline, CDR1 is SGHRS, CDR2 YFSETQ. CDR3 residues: CASSGMGQGDGYTF. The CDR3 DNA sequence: TGCGCCAGCAGCGGGATGGGACAGGGGGATGGCTACACCTTC. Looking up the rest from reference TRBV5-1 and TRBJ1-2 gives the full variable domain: KAGVTQTPRYLIKTRGQQVTLSCSPISGHRSVSWYQQTPGQGLQFLFEYFSETQRNKGNFPGRFSGRQFSNSRSEMNVSTLELGDSALYLCASSGMGQGDGYTFGSGTRLTVV.

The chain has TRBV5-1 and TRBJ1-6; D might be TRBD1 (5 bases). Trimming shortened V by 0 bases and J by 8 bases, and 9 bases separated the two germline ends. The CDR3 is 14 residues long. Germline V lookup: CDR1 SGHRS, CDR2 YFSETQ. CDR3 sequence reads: CASSLEGNDSPLHF. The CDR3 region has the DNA TGCGCCAGCAGCTTGGAGGGGAATGATTCACCCCTCCACTTT.

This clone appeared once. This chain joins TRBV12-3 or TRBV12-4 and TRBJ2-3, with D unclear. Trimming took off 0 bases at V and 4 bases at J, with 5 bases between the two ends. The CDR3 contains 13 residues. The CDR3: CASSLASSDTQYF. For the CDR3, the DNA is TGTGCCAGCAGTTTAGCGAGCTCAGATACGCAGTATTTT.

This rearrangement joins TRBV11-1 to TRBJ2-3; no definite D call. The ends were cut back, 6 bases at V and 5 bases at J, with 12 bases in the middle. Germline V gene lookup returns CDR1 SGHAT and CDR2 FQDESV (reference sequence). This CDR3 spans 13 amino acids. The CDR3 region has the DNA TGTGCCAGCAGTCCAGCGACTCTAGATACGCAGTATTTT. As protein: CASSPATLDTQYF.

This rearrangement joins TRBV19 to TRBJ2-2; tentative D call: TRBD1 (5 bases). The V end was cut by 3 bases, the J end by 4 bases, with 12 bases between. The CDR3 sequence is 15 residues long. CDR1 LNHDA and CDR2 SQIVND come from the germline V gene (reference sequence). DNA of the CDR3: TGTGCCAGTAGTATTGCCAGGGTGGGCACCGGGGAGCTGTTTTTT. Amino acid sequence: CASSIARVGTGELFF.

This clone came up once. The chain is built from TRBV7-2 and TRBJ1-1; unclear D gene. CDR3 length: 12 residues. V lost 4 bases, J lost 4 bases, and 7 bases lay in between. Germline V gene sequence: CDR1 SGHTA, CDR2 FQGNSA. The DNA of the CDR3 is TGTGCCAGCAGCTGGTACAGCACTGAAGCTTTCTTT. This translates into CASSWYSTEAFF.